Listed below are T cell receptor beta chains from one sample, sequenced in a study of blood T cell repertoires in COVID-19. TCRdb's table, derived via immunoSEQ multiplex PCR, lists solely in-frame clones and lacks some. In the table there are 370,000 or so clones, approximately 77% of which are singletons. Source material: peripheral blood. The receptors shown here come from a human donor with acute or convalescent COVID-19. The donor label of this sample is uncertain. CDR3s include the opening cysteine and the closing phenylalanine or tryptophan. Each record gives: D gene, J gene, V gene, clone size, CDR3 protein, CDR3 DNA. D genes are given only for firm matches. Clone sizes are given selectively: once, few, many, or a class where the clone is expanded.

>NA|TRBJ1-5|TRBV21-1|NA
CASSKEGAQGAGQPQHF
TGTGCCAGCAGCAAAGAGGGGGCCCAGGGGGCTGGTCAGCCCCAGCATTTT
>NA|TRBJ2-1|TRBV19|NA
CATSVGNGVYNEQFF
TGTGCCACAAGCGTGGGCAACGGGGTATACAATGAGCAGTTCTTC
>NA|TRBJ1-2|TRBV7-9|NA
CASSSRTASGYTF
TGTGCCAGCAGCTCCAGGACAGCCTCTGGCTACACCTTC
>TRBD1|TRBJ1-5|TRBV19|NA
CASSNRGDSQGVIQPQHF
TGTGCCAGTAGTAATAGGGGGGATTCACAGGGGGTGATTCAGCCCCAGCATTTT
>TRBD2|TRBJ2-3|TRBV3-1/TRBV3-2|NA
CASSQEGLAGGRATDTQYF
TGTGCCAGCAGCCAAGAAGGACTAGCGGGAGGCCGCGCCACAGATACGCAGTATTTT
>NA|TRBJ1-4|TRBV7-9|once
CASSLPYVGTNEKLFF
TGTGCCAGCAGCTTACCCTATGTCGGGACTAATGAAAAACTGTTTTTT
>NA|TRBJ2-7|TRBV3-1/TRBV3-2|NA
CASSRGERAYEQYF
TGTGCCAGCAGCCGTGGAGAGCGGGCCTACGAGCAGTACTTC
>TRBD1|TRBJ2-7|TRBV5-1|NA
CASSLPGQGPSYEQYF
TGCGCCAGCAGCCTACCGGGACAGGGGCCATCGTACGAGCAGTACTTC
>TRBD1|TRBJ2-5|TRBV11-3|NA
CASSQGAASSETQYF
TGTGCCAGCAGTCAGGGGGCCGCGAGTTCAGAGACCCAGTACTTC
>TRBD1|TRBJ1-2|TRBV7-8|NA
CASSPTGQSANYGYTF
TGTGCCAGCAGCCCAACGGGACAGTCAGCTAACTATGGCTACACCTTC
>TRBD2|TRBJ2-5|TRBV5-1|NA
CASSLAGGAWETQYF
TGCGCCAGCAGCTTGGCCGGGGGGGCCTGGGAGACCCAGTACTTC
>TRBD1|TRBJ1-5|TRBV23-1|NA
CASSPLLDRGLPSNQPQHF
TGCGCCAGCAGTCCTCTTCTGGACAGGGGGCTTCCTAGCAATCAGCCCCAGCATTTT
>TRBD1|TRBJ1-5|TRBV23-1|NA
CASSQSPGTGTNQPQHF
TGCGCCAGCAGTCAATCGCCCGGGACAGGAACGAATCAGCCCCAGCATTTT
>NA|TRBJ1-1|TRBV6-1|NA
CASSARRQGIGNTEAFF
TGTGCCAGCAGTGCCCGCCGGCAGGGAATAGGGAACACTGAAGCTTTCTTT
>NA|TRBJ1-2|TRBV30|NA
CAWSVRGVGGYTF
TGTGCCTGGAGTGTCCGGGGAGTGGGCGGCTACACCTTC
>NA|TRBJ1-5|TRBV2|NA
CASKGEGLSNQPQHF
TGTGCCAGCAAGGGGGAGGGGCTTAGCAATCAGCCCCAGCATTTT
>TRBD1|TRBJ1-6|TRBV5-6|NA
CASSLGTGGAYNSPLHF
TGTGCCAGCAGCTTGGGGACAGGGGGCGCCTATAATTCACCCCTCCACTTT
>TRBD1|TRBJ1-4|TRBV19|NA
CATSARDRGNEKLFF
TGTGCCACTTCGGCCAGGGACAGGGGAAATGAAAAACTGTTTTTT
>NA|TRBJ2-5|TRBV5-6|NA
CASSLLWLRESGEETQYF
TGTGCCAGCAGCTTATTATGGCTACGGGAATCAGGAGAGGAGACCCAGTACTTC
>TRBD2|TRBJ2-5|TRBV5-4|NA
CATRGGVEKTQYF
TGTGCCACCCGGGGGGGAGTAGAGAAGACCCAGTACTTC
>NA|TRBJ1-1|TRBV7-2|NA
CASSLGGVTNTEAFF
TGTGCCAGCAGCTTAGGGGGCGTGACGAACACTGAAGCTTTCTTT
>NA|TRBJ2-7|TRBV10-1|once
CASSDSGTSIHEQYF
TGCGCCAGCAGTGATTCCGGGACATCGATCCACGAGCAGTACTTC
>NA|TRBJ2-3|TRBV5-1|NA
CASSLTAGAADTQYF
TGCGCCAGCAGCTTGACGGCGGGGGCGGCAGATACGCAGTATTTT
>TRBD2|TRBJ2-7|TRBV7-2|NA
CASSLTSGGTKYF
TGTGCCAGCAGCTTAACTAGCGGGGGGACTAAGTACTTC
>NA|TRBJ2-7|TRBV4-1|NA
CASSQSGTPTYEQYF
TGCGCCAGCAGCCAGAGCGGGACACCGACCTACGAGCAGTACTTC
>NA|TRBJ2-7|TRBV7-2|NA
CASSPTLGRGTYEQYF
TGTGCCAGCAGCCCAACCTTAGGCAGGGGCACCTACGAGCAGTACTTC
>NA|TRBJ1-5|TRBV5-8|NA
CASSLTGRGFNQPQHF
TGTGCCAGCAGCTTGACAGGACGCGGATTCAATCAGCCCCAGCATTTT
>TRBD1|TRBJ2-7|TRBV7-9|NA
CASSSGQALAYEQYF
TGTGCCAGCAGCTCGGGACAGGCGCTTGCCTACGAGCAGTACTTC
>NA|TRBJ2-3|TRBV9|NA
CASSVLQTNRKADTQYF
TGTGCCAGCAGCGTCCTCCAAACGAACCGAAAAGCGGATACGCAGTATTTT
>NA|TRBJ1-1|TRBV7-8|few
CASSGPGQPNTEAFF
TGTGCCAGCAGTGGGCCGGGACAACCGAACACTGAAGCTTTCTTT
>TRBD1|TRBJ1-2|TRBV5-1|NA
CASSLGGTGAQGYTF
TGCGCCAGCAGCTTGGGTGGGACAGGGGCCCAAGGCTACACCTTC
>NA|TRBJ1-5|TRBV5-1|NA
CASPLDAKPQHF
TGCGCCAGCCCACTAGACGCGAAGCCCCAGCATTTT
>TRBD2|TRBJ2-1|TRBV19|NA
CASSSLIISTSGGANEQFF
TGTGCCAGTAGTTCCCTCATAATTTCCACTAGCGGGGGGGCCAATGAGCAGTTCTTC
>NA|TRBJ2-6|TRBV4-1|NA
CASSQAWTAGPGANVLTF
TGCGCCAGCAGCCAAGCGTGGACAGCGGGGCCCGGGGCCAACGTCCTGACTTTC
>NA|TRBJ1-5|TRBV6-5|NA
CATGRGRRNQPQHF
TGTGCCACGGGGAGGGGCAGACGTAATCAGCCCCAGCATTTT
>TRBD1|TRBJ2-5|TRBV5-1|NA
CASSLTGGWGETQYF
TGCGCCAGCAGCTTAACAGGGGGCTGGGGGGAGACCCAGTACTTC
>TRBD1|TRBJ1-1|TRBV3-1/TRBV3-2|NA
CASSQLRDRGNTEAFF
TGTGCCAGCAGCCAGCTCCGGGACAGGGGGAACACTGAAGCTTTCTTT
>TRBD2|TRBJ2-3|TRBV19|NA
CASRSGGSTDTQYF
TGTGCCAGTCGGAGCGGGGGGAGCACAGATACGCAGTATTTT
>NA|TRBJ1-1|TRBV28|NA
CASSITGYSTEAFF
TGTGCCAGCAGTATTACAGGGTATAGCACTGAAGCTTTCTTT
>NA|TRBJ1-1|TRBV7-2|NA
CASSLYGSGRGTEAFF
TGTGCCAGCAGCTTATACGGGTCAGGGCGGGGCACTGAAGCTTTCTTT
>NA|TRBJ1-2|TRBV3-1/TRBV3-2|few
CASSRVSTGSYGYTF
TGTGCCAGCAGCCGAGTCTCCACAGGGTCCTATGGCTACACCTTC
>NA|TRBJ2-7|TRBV19|NA
CASSPPGSVNSQYF
TGTGCCAGTAGTCCCCCGGGGAGCGTCAACTCACAGTACTTC
>NA|TRBJ1-4|TRBV5-1|NA
CASSSRPGQNEKLFF
TGCGCCAGCAGCTCGAGACCGGGACAAAATGAAAAACTGTTTTTT
>TRBD1|TRBJ2-1|TRBV6-6|NA
CASSSRGTGEQFF
TGTGCCAGCAGTTCCAGGGGGACAGGGGAGCAGTTCTTC
>TRBD2|TRBJ2-1|TRBV7-9|NA
CASRPSGSSYNEQFF
TGTGCCAGCAGACCTAGCGGGAGCTCCTACAATGAGCAGTTCTTC
>NA|TRBJ2-6|TRBV6-1|many
CASSETQPSGANVLTF
TGTGCCAGCAGTGAGACACAGCCCTCTGGGGCCAACGTCCTGACTTTC
>TRBD2|TRBJ2-7|TRBV6-6|NA
CASSPPGTRSYEQYF
TGTGCCAGCTCCCCTCCCGGGACTAGATCCTACGAGCAGTACTTC
>TRBD1|TRBJ1-6|TRBV4-1|few
CASSPDRGRASYNSPLHF
TGCGCCAGCAGCCCGGACAGGGGCCGGGCATCCTATAATTCACCCCTCCACTTT
>TRBD2|TRBJ2-3|TRBV11-2|NA
CASSLGTSGRTDTQYF
TGTGCCAGCAGCTTAGGTACTAGCGGGCGCACAGATACGCAGTATTTT
>NA|TRBJ1-6|TRBV6-5|once
CASTWEFMNSPLHF
TGTGCCAGCACTTGGGAGTTCATGAATTCACCCCTCCACTTT
>NA|TRBJ1-1|TRBV11-2|NA
CASSLYSSMNTEAFF
TGTGCCAGCAGCTTGTACAGTTCCATGAACACTGAAGCTTTCTTT
>NA|TRBJ1-5|TRBV19|few
CASRSKGGRSNQPQHF
TGTGCCAGTAGGAGCAAGGGAGGGCGGAGCAATCAGCCCCAGCATTTT
>TRBD2|TRBJ2-1|TRBV7-8|NA
CASSSTGLAHNEQFF
TGTGCCAGCAGCTCAACAGGACTAGCGCACAATGAGCAGTTCTTC